What follows describes a single TCR beta chain. This record belongs to a study of blood T cell repertoires in COVID-19. About the research overall: Sites across the United States, Italy and Spain contributed samples from acute and convalescent COVID-19. PBMCs, B-cell-depleted T cells, or T cells were the source of the cDNA or gDNA that made up the material.

Per the authors' pipeline: Amplifying reference gene primers gave estimates of nucleated cell counts. Only in-frame clones appear in the TCRdb table, and some are missing; sequencing was by immunoSEQ multiplex PCR. V and J calls and clone size are those listed in that table; D and trimming were worked out from the DNA. This table holds approximately 250,000 clones, around nine tenths found once. The V gene's germline CDR1 is PRHDT and CDR2 FYEKMQ (reference sequence). CDR3 length: 18 residues. V lost 4 bases to trimming and J lost 0 bases; unmatched junction nucleotides: 13. This chain links TRBV13 with TRBJ2-3, with 7 bases lining up with TRBD2. The sample comprised peripheral blood. The sequence was collected from a man aged 30 to 45 with active or convalescent COVID-19. CDR3 in DNA: TGTGCCAGCAGCTCTAGCGGCGGGTTGGACCCTAGCACAGATACGCAGTATTTT. It codes for CASSSSGGLDPSTDTQYF.